The 21 T cell receptor beta chains below were found in one sample sequenced in a study of radiation and T cells in renal cell carcinoma. Sequencing used immunoSEQ multiplex PCR; TCRdb keeps in-frame clones, though not all of them. The sample consists of tens of thousands of clones, 82% of them appearing once. Time point reported: baseline pretreatment blood. Treatment denoted: 15 Gy SBRT to primary tumor, nephrectomy 4 weeks later. The sequencing here drew on blood, taken from a patient whose treatment included radiotherapy and nephrectomy. The receptors here all came from a man aged 55 to 70 with renal cell carcinoma.

This chain links TRBV6-1 with TRBJ2-1; D might be TRBD1 or TRBD2, each matching 5 bases. There are 13 residues in the CDR3. Trimming took off 6 bases at V and 6 bases at J, with 12 bases between the two ends. Germline CDR1 is MNHNS and CDR2 is SASEGT. The CDR3 DNA is TGTGCCAGCAGAGAGTCGGGGCTCAATGAGCAGTTCTTC. Translating it yields CASRESGLNEQFF.

J is TRBJ1-3 and V is TRBV27, with 9 bases lining up with TRBD1. This CDR3 is built from 13 residues. The germline gives CDR1 MNHEY, CDR2 SMNVEV (reference sequence). Trimming removed 5 bases from V and 9 bases from J; junction bases left unmatched: 5. This CDR3 reads CASSPGQGFTIYF. CDR3 DNA: TGTGCCAGCAGTCCCGGACAGGGGTTCACCATATATTTT.

V and J are TRBV28 and TRBJ1-2, with D possibly matching TRBD1 (5 bases). This CDR3 comprises 12 residues. V lost 6 bases and J 5 bases, leaving 10 bases between the germline ends. Germline V lookup: CDR1 MDHEN, CDR2 SYDVKM. CDR3 coding DNA: TGTGCCAGCAGGACAGTGCAATATGGCTACACCTTC. It yields the protein CASRTVQYGYTF.

The rearrangement joins TRBV15 to TRBJ2-1; D is unclear. The CDR3 contains 14 residues. V was trimmed by 7 bases and J by 3 bases, leaving 13 bases between them. Germline loops: CDR1 LNHNV, CDR2 YYDKDF (reference sequence). The CDR3 sequence: CATNNSPLYNEQFF. In nucleotides, the CDR3 is TGTGCCACCAATAACAGCCCGCTCTACAATGAGCAGTTCTTC.

The J gene is TRBJ2-7, the V gene TRBV28, with TRBD1 matching 7 bases. This CDR3 has 16 amino acids. Germline CDR1 MDHEN, CDR2 SYDVKM. The junction had 17 bases not matched to a gene; V was cut back by 7 bases and J by 5 bases. Here the CDR3 reads CASKAPLGRGSHEQYF. CDR3 DNA sequence: TGTGCCAGCAAGGCCCCTCTAGGCAGGGGGAGCCACGAGCAGTACTTC.

V and J are TRBV2 and TRBJ2-2, with D perhaps TRBD2 (5 bases). Trimming stripped 7 bases from V and 6 bases from J, with 30 bases between. The CDR3 has 19 residues. Germline CDR1 reads SNHLY; CDR2 reads FYNNEI. The DNA of the CDR3 is TGTGCCAGCACTATGGACTTTTTGCGGAAGATAAGACCTCCCGGGGAGCTGTTTTTT. Residues: CASTMDFLRKIRPPGELFF.

The rearrangement joins TRBV5-8 to TRBJ2-5, with a tentative D call TRBD2 (6 bases). Trimming took 3 bases from V and 8 from J, leaving 23 bases between them. Per the germline V gene, CDR1 is SGHTS and CDR2 is YDEGEE. This CDR3 has 16 residues. CDR3 sequence (DNA): TGTGCCAGCAGCTCCGGGGTAGCGGTCGCCTCAGAAACCCAGTACTTC. Translation: CASSSGVAVASETQYF.

This clone came up once. The V gene is TRBV10-1, the J gene TRBJ2-7, with 11 bases fitting TRBD2. Germline loops: CDR1 WNHNN, CDR2 SYGVQD (reference sequence). CDR3 length: 13 amino acids. Trimming cost V 8 bases and J 2 bases; bases outside gene matches: 2. Here the CDR3 DNA reads TGCGCCAGCTCGACTAGCGGGACCTACGAGCAGTACTTC. Translation gives CASSTSGTYEQYF.

Turning to this clone: A far larger clone is a single base away, which makes a read error likely. The rearrangement joins TRBV7-9 to TRBJ2-3; TRBD2 matches at 12 bases. Germline-derived CDR1 and CDR2 are SEHNR and FQNEAQ (reference sequence). J gave up 6 bases and V 5 bases, and 6 bases lay outside the gene matches. The CDR3 has 15 amino acids. The DNA for the CDR3 is TGTGCCAGCAGCCATTCTAGCGGGAGGGGGGATACGCAGTATTTT. Translation gives CASSHSSGRGDTQYF.

This chain joins TRBV30 and TRBJ2-7; the D gene could be TRBD1 or TRBD2 (5 bases each). CDR1 is GTSNPN and CDR2 is SVGIG in the germline V gene (reference sequence). Trimming removed 5 bases at V and 7 bases at J, with 15 bases between. This CDR3 contains 12 residues. The CDR3 nucleotides are TGTGCCTGGGCAAGGGACGCTTCGGAGCAGTACTTC. It yields the protein CAWARDASEQYF. Complete variable domain (other parts from reference TRBV30 and TRBJ2-7): SQTIHQWPATLVQPVGSPLSLECTVEGTSNPNLYWYRQAAGRGLQLLFYSVGIGQISSEVPQNLSASRPQDRQFILSSKKLLLSDSGFYLCAWARDASEQYFGPGTRLTVT.

The chain has TRBV30 and TRBJ2-7; tentatively, D is TRBD1 (6 bases). Germline CDR1 is GTSNPN and CDR2 is SVGIG (reference sequence). Trimming cost V 3 bases and J 5 bases, with 14 bases left between them. This CDR3 contains 13 residues. This CDR3 is CAWSPLQGDEQYF. CDR3 nucleotides: TGTGCCTGGAGCCCCCTACAGGGAGACGAGCAGTACTTC.

The J gene is TRBJ1-5, the V gene TRBV7-8, with D hard to call. The germline V gene encodes CDR1 SGHVS and CDR2 FQNEAQ. The V end was cut by 1 base, the J end by 6 bases, with 13 bases between. The CDR3 spans 15 residues. CDR3 amino acids: CASSLDRVGGQPQHF. The CDR3 DNA follows: TGTGCCAGCAGCTTAGATAGGGTGGGTGGTCAGCCCCAGCATTTT.

The rearrangement uses TRBV2 and TRBJ1-4; D is unclear. The CDR3 covers 17 residues. Trimming pared 3 bases from V and 8 bases from J, leaving 22 bases between. Germline V lookup: CDR1 SNHLY, CDR2 FYNNEI. CDR3 in amino acids: CASSDSPSRGVGEKLFF. Written as DNA, the CDR3 is TGTGCCAGCAGTGACTCTCCGAGTCGGGGTGTAGGGGAAAAACTGTTTTTT.

This chain uses TRBV5-5 with TRBJ1-5; D perhaps matches TRBD1 (5 bases). There are 13 residues in the CDR3. V lost 4 bases, J lost 7 bases, and 12 bases lay in between. The germline gives CDR1 SGHKS, CDR2 YYEKEE (reference sequence). The CDR3, as DNA: TGTGCCAGCAGCGAGCAGGGTTGGCAGCCCCAGCATTTT. This sequence encodes CASSEQGWQPQHF. The full variable domain, rest sourced from reference TRBV5-5 and TRBJ1-5, is DAGVTQSPTHLIKTRGQQVTLRCSPISGHKSVSWYQQVLGQGPQFIFQYYEKEERGRGNFPDRFSARQFPNYSSELNVNALLLGDSALYLCASSEQGWQPQHFGDGTRLSIL.

V is TRBV29-1 and J is TRBJ1-1, with 11 bases aligning to TRBD1. The ends lost 6 bases at V and 4 bases at J; junction bases unmatched: 4. Germline CDR1 SQVTM, CDR2 ANQGSEA. This CDR3 region has 13 residues. As DNA, the CDR3 is TGCAGCGTCGTGGGACAGGGGGGCACTGAAGCTTTCTTT. This sequence encodes CSVVGQGGTEAFF.

This sequence joins TRBV7-2 and TRBJ1-4, with a tentative D call TRBD1 (5 bases). Germline-derived CDR1 and CDR2 are SGHTA and FQGNSA. The V gene lost 5 bases and the J gene lost 7 bases, with 17 bases spanning the gap. The CDR3 is 15 residues long. This chain's CDR3 is CASSVDDLRGEKLFF. For the CDR3, the DNA is TGTGCCAGCAGCGTGGACGACCTGAGGGGTGAAAAACTGTTTTTT. Complete variable domain (other parts from reference TRBV7-2 and TRBJ1-4): GAGVSQSPSNKVTEKGKDVELRCDPISGHTALYWYRQSLGQGLEFLIYFQGNSAPDKSGLPSDRFSAERTGGSVSTLTIQRTQQEDSAVYLCASSVDDLRGEKLFFGSGTQLSVL.

The V gene is TRBV7-9, the J gene TRBJ2-3, with 14 bases lining up with TRBD2. V was pared by 4 bases and J by 3 bases, with 9 bases of the junction left unmatched. CDR1 and CDR2 from the germline V gene are SEHNR and FQNEAQ (reference sequence). The CDR3 loop spans 18 amino acids. CDR3 amino acids: CASSSGLAGVGKTDTQYF. The CDR3 nucleotides read TGTGCCAGCAGCTCGGGACTAGCGGGAGTCGGAAAAACAGATACGCAGTATTTT.

V gene TRBV5-4 combines with J gene TRBJ2-1, with 8 positions matching TRBD2. Germline V CDR1 and CDR2: SGHNT, YYREEE (reference sequence). Trimming at V came to 1 base and at J to 10 bases, leaving 4 bases not matched to a gene. This CDR3 contains 13 residues. This chain's CDR3 is CASSLFGRGEQFF. The CDR3 DNA sequence: TGTGCCAGCAGCTTGTTCGGGAGGGGGGAGCAGTTCTTC.

The V gene is TRBV4-1, the J gene TRBJ2-2; the D gene is possibly TRBD2 (6 bases). Trimming took off 1 base at V and 4 bases at J, with 10 bases between the two ends. The length of the CDR3 is 15 residues. Per germline, CDR1 MGHRA and CDR2 YSYEKL. CDR3 sequence: CASSQARTTTGELFF. The DNA of the CDR3 is TGCGCCAGCAGCCAAGCCAGGACTACCACCGGGGAGCTGTTTTTT.

This clone was seen more than once but under ten times. The chain carries TRBV19 and TRBJ1-2, with 12 nucleotides matching TRBD1. Germline trimming cut 7 bases from V and 5 bases from J; bases unmatched to any gene: 8. The CDR3 is 15 residues long. Germline values: CDR1 LNHDA, CDR2 SQIVND (reference sequence). CDR3 region: CASTLGQGAGYGYTF. The CDR3, as DNA: TGTGCCAGTACTTTGGGACAGGGGGCGGGATATGGCTACACCTTC. The whole variable domain, remainder taken from reference TRBV19 and TRBJ1-2, is DGGITQSPKYLFRKEGQNVTLSCEQNLNHDAMYWYRQDPGQGLRLIYYSQIVNDFQKGDIAEGYSVSREKKESFPLTVTSAQKNPTAFYLCASTLGQGAGYGYTFGSGTRLTVV.

The table lists this clone with a few counts. The chain carries TRBV29-1 and TRBJ2-5; a possible D gene is TRBD2 (5 bases). The CDR3 length is 16 residues. Germline V CDR1 and CDR2: SQVTM, ANQGSEA. V was trimmed by 3 bases and J by 1 base, leaving 18 bases between them. CDR3 in amino acids: CSVDGWGEEGQETQYF. The CDR3 DNA is TGCAGCGTTGACGGATGGGGTGAAGAGGGCCAAGAGACCCAGTACTTC.